This entry is about one TCR beta chain. Its target is unknown. The sample is drawn from a study of T cell responses to AZD1222 COVID-19 vaccine. Sequencing was performed with immunoSEQ multiplex PCR; in TCRdb, only in-frame clones are kept and a portion is missing. Among approximately 120,000 clones, over 75% were seen once, and the ten largest hold around a sixth. This CDR3 region has 15 residues. Trimming took off 2 bases at V and 4 bases at J, with 14 bases between the two ends. CDR1 and CDR2 (germline): MNHEY, SVGEGT. Broader study findings: Targeting of unmutated variant regions was reportedly seen in nearly half of spike-specific TCRs. Two AZD1222 administrations were followed by greater Spike-specific TCR breadth and depth.

V and J are TRBV6-2 or TRBV6-3 and TRBJ1-2, with D tentatively TRBD1 (6 bases). The receptor was derived from an adult in good health. Here the sequenced sample was peripheral blood, taken on day 0 of AZD1222 vaccination. The CDR3 coding sequence is TGTGCCAGCAGTTACCCAGGGGCGGGCGGCTATGGCTACACCTTC. Its protein product is CASSYPGAGGYGYTF.